This T cell receptor beta chain was observed in a study of tumor-infiltrating lymphocytes in primary liver carcinoma. Background on the study: Per sample, productive TCRbeta reads numbered roughly 3.65 to 7.13 million, similar across tissue types.

TCR beta cDNA was reverse-transcribed from about 500 ng of total RNA. The reaction used a constant-region primer and ProtoScript II reverse transcriptase. For TCR beta, libraries were produced by three nested multiplex PCR rounds using slightly modified ARM-PCR. The opening two PCR rounds, about 11 cycles each, paired TRBV1-TRBV30 forward primers with a C-beta reverse primer. TCRdb reprocessed the multiplex PCR reads via MiXCR and lists one record per CDR3 protein. The sample includes 110,000 or so distinct CDR3 sequences, approximately 82% of them seen just once. CDR3 length equals 14 residues. The germline CDR1 and CDR2 sequences are ENHRY and SYGVKD. Points on this clonotype: At one boundary the junction diverges from the germline segment, which might be a read error.

From 20-30 mg of unsorted bulk tissue, DNA and RNA were co-extracted together. Samples were taken from five separate regions of every tumor. Every tumor sample had over 80% viable tumor cells. Sequenced material: liver tumor tissue from sampling region 3. Subset defined: tumor region T3, left-lateral pole. This TCR was recovered from a man aged 35-49 years with primary liver carcinoma and hepatitis B virus infection. The V gene is TRBV10-3, the J gene TRBJ1-5; 8 nucleotides line up with TRBD1. As DNA, the CDR3 is TGTGCCATCAGTCCGACAGGGGCTAATCAGCCCCAACATTTT. Its translation is CAISPTGANQPQHF.